These T cell receptor beta chains were read from a single sample in a study of blood T cell repertoires in COVID-19. The data were produced by immunoSEQ multiplex PCR, yet TCRdb's version contains in-frame clones alone and is incomplete. The table has fewer than 300,000 clones, around 85% seen once. Sequenced material: PBMCs or T cells enriched from blood (not recorded which). The receptors here all came from a woman between 50 and 59 years old who had recovered from COVID-19. Both conserved end residues are trimmed from each CDR3.

ASSQDIAGVFLEQY | TRBJ2-7 | TRBV4-2
ASSSGTTPGYT | TRBJ1-2 | TRBV28
ASSSGTGGQETQY | TRBJ2-5 | TRBV7-9
ASSFLAAGGQETQY | TRBJ2-5 | TRBV5-5
ASSESVNTEAF | TRBJ1-1 | TRBV6-1
ASSLLREERRTEAF | TRBJ1-1 | TRBV5-1
ASSFSAGGTNEKLF | TRBJ1-4 | TRBV5-4
ASSFLGIRSTGELF | TRBJ2-2 | TRBV7-2
AISEPPGLAGWEQY | TRBJ2-7 | TRBV10-3
ASSPRMENTEAF | TRBJ1-1 | TRBV7-2
ASSSEWNTEAF | TRBJ1-1 | TRBV5-4
ASRYGAYSNQPQH | TRBJ1-5 | TRBV27
ASLYRGRGETQY | TRBJ2-5 | TRBV6-5
ASSLTGSNEQF | TRBJ2-1 | TRBV7-3
ASSLDTGYGYT | TRBJ1-2 | TRBV5-1
AWMTGITDTQY | TRBJ2-3 | TRBV30
ASSTSRPPLH | TRBJ1-6 | TRBV9
AWSVDRAVSPLH | TRBJ1-6 | TRBV30
ASSEGSQETQY | TRBJ2-5 | TRBV28
AISRDRGNLHGYT | TRBJ1-2 | TRBV10-3
AITGDRVTGNTIY | TRBJ1-3 | TRBV7-9
ASSLNREDTQY | TRBJ2-3 | TRBV7-3
ASRGQGLYTEAF | TRBJ1-1 | TRBV2
ASSLKSGTGAGNEQF | TRBJ2-1 | TRBV7-6
ASSFGGQGEKLF | TRBJ1-4 | TRBV7-2
ASSVELQAINSPLH | TRBJ1-6 | TRBV9
ASSSGNEQF | TRBJ2-1 | TRBV10-1
ASSAYGRSLNEKLF | TRBJ1-4 | TRBV9
TDRGPRDTIY | TRBJ1-3 | TRBV23-1
ASSLEQGGSPLH | TRBJ1-6 | TRBV5-5
ASSPRQGAASEQY | TRBJ2-7 | TRBV18
ASSARDTFPPNTGELF | TRBJ2-2 | TRBV11-2
ASSFASGVETQY | TRBJ2-5 | TRBV7-6
ASSQDPPPGYNEQF | TRBJ2-1 | TRBV4-1
ASSQWQGISGNTIY | TRBJ1-3 | TRBV14
SARVIHEAF | TRBJ1-1 | TRBV20-1
ASSLWTGQVDTQY | TRBJ2-3 | TRBV5-1
ASITTQGKGTEAF | TRBJ1-1 | TRBV6-4
ASSLNHPGKVGYT | TRBJ1-2 | TRBV7-2
ASSDPGRRMF | TRBJ1-4 | TRBV25-1
AISEPRGLAGSTDTQY | TRBJ2-3 | TRBV10-3
ATSRDMGHAGYT | TRBJ1-2 | TRBV15